This is a list of T cell receptor beta chains from one sample in a study of blood T cell repertoires in COVID-19. Generated by immunoSEQ multiplex PCR, the TCRdb table keeps only in-frame clones and is missing some. Among some 510,000 clones listed, approximately 87% were seen once. The sample was PBMCs or T cells enriched from blood (not recorded which). These receptors all stem from a woman aged 40 to 49 who had recovered from COVID-19. Each CDR3 is given with its conserved first and last residue. D genes are given only for firm matches. For some rows the clone size is stated as once, few or many, or as a class when expanded; others skip it.

J gene: TRBJ2-1; V gene: TRBV6-5; D gene: TRBD1; clone size: NA; CDR3 DNA: TGTGCCAGCAGTTACTCGACAGGGAAGAATGAGCAGTTCTTC; CDR3 protein: CASSYSTGKNEQFF
J gene: TRBJ2-2; V gene: TRBV4-3; D gene: TRBD2; clone size: once; CDR3 DNA: TGCGCCAGCAGCCCTGGCTTGGGGGGGGAGGGGAACACCGGGGAGCTGTTTTTT; CDR3 protein: CASSPGLGGEGNTGELFF
J gene: TRBJ2-2; V gene: TRBV18; D gene: TRBD2; clone size: NA; CDR3 DNA: TGTGCCAGCTCACTATACGTCCCCCCAAGCGGGAGCACCGGGGAGCTGTTTTTT; CDR3 protein: CASSLYVPPSGSTGELFF
J gene: TRBJ1-2; V gene: TRBV19; D gene: NA; clone size: NA; CDR3 DNA: TGTGCCAGTAGTATACAGGTCTTCTATGGCTACACCTTC; CDR3 protein: CASSIQVFYGYTF
J gene: TRBJ1-4; V gene: TRBV19; D gene: NA; clone size: once; CDR3 DNA: TGTGCCAGTAGCCAGGGTAATGAAAAACTGTTTTTT; CDR3 protein: CASSQGNEKLFF
J gene: TRBJ1-1; V gene: TRBV3-1/TRBV3-2; D gene: TRBD1; clone size: once; CDR3 DNA: TGTGCCAGCAGCCCCAGGGGGCATGGTGCTGAAGCTTTCTTT; CDR3 protein: CASSPRGHGAEAFF
J gene: TRBJ1-1; V gene: TRBV10-3; D gene: TRBD1; clone size: NA; CDR3 DNA: TGTGCCATCAGGCCGACGGGACAGTCAAGTTTTTTAAGCACTGAAGCTTTCTTT; CDR3 protein: CAIRPTGQSSFLSTEAFF
J gene: TRBJ1-3; V gene: TRBV19; D gene: NA; clone size: NA; CDR3 DNA: TGTGCCAGTATCAACTCTGGAAACACCATATATTTT; CDR3 protein: CASINSGNTIYF
J gene: TRBJ2-3; V gene: TRBV11-3; D gene: TRBD2; clone size: NA; CDR3 DNA: TGTGCCAGCAGCTTAGGACTAGCGGGAGTCGGAGATACGCAGTATTTT; CDR3 protein: CASSLGLAGVGDTQYF
J gene: TRBJ1-1; V gene: TRBV3-1/TRBV3-2; D gene: NA; clone size: once; CDR3 DNA: TGTGCCAGCAGCTATGCGGGTTTGAACACTGAAGCTTTCTTT; CDR3 protein: CASSYAGLNTEAFF
J gene: TRBJ2-7; V gene: TRBV5-1; D gene: TRBD1; clone size: NA; CDR3 DNA: TGCGCCAGCAGCCTCGACAGGGCCTACGAGCAGTACTTC; CDR3 protein: CASSLDRAYEQYF
J gene: TRBJ2-2; V gene: TRBV5-1; D gene: TRBD2; clone size: NA; CDR3 DNA: TGCGCCAGCAGCTTGGGACTAGCGGGGTGGAACACCGGGGAGCTGTTTTTT; CDR3 protein: CASSLGLAGWNTGELFF
J gene: TRBJ1-1; V gene: TRBV14; D gene: NA; clone size: once; CDR3 DNA: TGTGCCAGCAGCCGCCCCCTAGCTTCATTCGCTTTCTTT; CDR3 protein: CASSRPLASFAFF
J gene: TRBJ2-2; V gene: TRBV10-1; D gene: NA; clone size: NA; CDR3 DNA: TGCGCCAGCAGTCCCGGGACACAAACCGGGGAGCTGTTTTTT; CDR3 protein: CASSPGTQTGELFF
J gene: TRBJ2-5; V gene: TRBV11-3; D gene: TRBD2; clone size: NA; CDR3 DNA: TGTGCCAGCAGCTCTGGACTAGCGGGAGCTCAAGAGACCCAGTACTTC; CDR3 protein: CASSSGLAGAQETQYF
J gene: TRBJ2-1; V gene: TRBV24-1; D gene: NA; clone size: NA; CDR3 DNA: TGTGCCACCAGTGACGCGGGACGGAGCTCCTACAATGAGCAGTTCTTC; CDR3 protein: CATSDAGRSSYNEQFF
J gene: TRBJ2-7; V gene: TRBV6-2/TRBV6-3; D gene: NA; clone size: NA; CDR3 DNA: TGTGCCAGCAGTTCCCGGCCAGGGCGGATGAGTGAGCAGTACTTC; CDR3 protein: CASSSRPGRMSEQYF
J gene: TRBJ1-2; V gene: TRBV6-5; D gene: NA; clone size: NA; CDR3 DNA: TGTGCCAGCAGTTTTTCGGGTTATGGCTACACCTTC; CDR3 protein: CASSFSGYGYTF
J gene: TRBJ2-1; V gene: TRBV14; D gene: NA; clone size: NA; CDR3 DNA: TGTGCCAGCAGCCAAGATCGGAGTAGTGAGCAGTTCTTC; CDR3 protein: CASSQDRSSEQFF
J gene: TRBJ2-1; V gene: TRBV19; D gene: TRBD2; clone size: NA; CDR3 DNA: TGTGCCAGTAGTATAGATAGCGCTAGCGGGAGGCTCAATGAGCAGTTCTTC; CDR3 protein: CASSIDSASGRLNEQFF
J gene: TRBJ2-1; V gene: TRBV12-3/TRBV12-4; D gene: NA; clone size: NA; CDR3 DNA: TGTGCCAGCAGACATAGCGGTGAGCAGTTCTTC; CDR3 protein: CASRHSGEQFF
J gene: TRBJ1-2; V gene: TRBV27; D gene: TRBD1; clone size: NA; CDR3 DNA: TGTGCCAGCAGCCCCCAACCGGGACAGGGCCTCCCCTATGGCTACACCTTC; CDR3 protein: CASSPQPGQGLPYGYTF
J gene: TRBJ2-1; V gene: TRBV29-1; D gene: TRBD2; clone size: once; CDR3 DNA: TGCAGCGCCCGAGGGTGGTCTAGCGGGAGGCCACCCGATGAGCAGTTCTTC; CDR3 protein: CSARGWSSGRPPDEQFF
J gene: TRBJ2-5; V gene: TRBV7-9; D gene: NA; clone size: once; CDR3 DNA: TGTGCCAGCTCCCCCCAGGAGACCCAGTACTTC; CDR3 protein: CASSPQETQYF
J gene: TRBJ2-3; V gene: TRBV5-4; D gene: TRBD2; clone size: NA; CDR3 DNA: TGTGCCAGCAGCTTGGGTGGTAGCGGGAGGGCAGCTACGCAGTATTTT; CDR3 protein: CASSLGGSGRAATQYF
J gene: TRBJ1-4; V gene: TRBV6-5; D gene: NA; clone size: NA; CDR3 DNA: TGTGCCAGCAGTTACTCTGCAGGGTCGTATGAAAAACTGTTTTTT; CDR3 protein: CASSYSAGSYEKLFF
J gene: TRBJ1-4; V gene: TRBV29-1; D gene: NA; clone size: NA; CDR3 DNA: TGCAGCGTTGAAATGACGGCGGCAGAAAAACTGTTTTTT; CDR3 protein: CSVEMTAAEKLFF
J gene: TRBJ2-7; V gene: TRBV28; D gene: NA; clone size: NA; CDR3 DNA: TGTGCCAGCAGTTTGGGCGGGAATAAAGACGAGCAGTACTTC; CDR3 protein: CASSLGGNKDEQYF